The T cell receptor (beta chain) under discussion was sequenced for a study of T cell responses to AZD1222 COVID-19 vaccine. CDR1 and CDR2 (germline): LNHDA, SQIVND (reference sequence). CDR3 length: 14 amino acids. V lost 4 bases and J 5 bases, leaving 11 bases between the germline ends. This table comes from immunoSEQ multiplex PCR, and its TCRdb copy is limited to in-frame clones, with some not included. The sample records approximately 100,000 clones, roughly nine tenths being singletons. This chain connects TRBV19 to TRBJ2-2; D not certain. This specimen consisted of peripheral blood, obtained on day 0 of AZD1222 vaccination. The TCR originated in an adult in good health. CDR3 residues: CASSTAWQTGELFF. CDR3 in DNA: TGTGCCAGTAGTACCGCGTGGCAGACCGGGGAGCTGTTTTTT.